This T cell receptor (beta chain) was obtained from a study of human thymus T cells. Study-wide results and limits: Unrelated individuals reportedly shared highly overlapping thymic TCR repertoires. Usage of V and J genes appeared biased in thymic and blood repertoires.

Thymus pieces cut out during corrective heart surgery were the tissue that was used. Healthy Finnish infants undergoing corrective surgery for congenital heart defects provided the donor material. For this clone: What it binds is not known.

From germline, CDR1 is MDHEN and CDR2 SYDVKM. V dropped 3 bases and J dropped 0; count of bases not matched to a gene: 2. The CDR3 contains 16 residues. Clones were read by immunoSEQ multiplex PCR, and TCRdb kept only the in-frame ones, dropping some. The sample holds about 78,000 clones, 90% to 98% seen once. The source of this sequence is a boy younger than two with a congenital heart defect but otherwise immunologically healthy. Sequencing was done on a sample of thymus tissue. This chain links TRBV28 with TRBJ2-3; 11 nucleotides agree with TRBD2. CDR3 residues: CASSFGTSGSTDTQYF. CDR3 coding DNA: TGTGCCAGCAGTTTCGGGACTAGCGGTAGCACAGATACGCAGTATTTT.